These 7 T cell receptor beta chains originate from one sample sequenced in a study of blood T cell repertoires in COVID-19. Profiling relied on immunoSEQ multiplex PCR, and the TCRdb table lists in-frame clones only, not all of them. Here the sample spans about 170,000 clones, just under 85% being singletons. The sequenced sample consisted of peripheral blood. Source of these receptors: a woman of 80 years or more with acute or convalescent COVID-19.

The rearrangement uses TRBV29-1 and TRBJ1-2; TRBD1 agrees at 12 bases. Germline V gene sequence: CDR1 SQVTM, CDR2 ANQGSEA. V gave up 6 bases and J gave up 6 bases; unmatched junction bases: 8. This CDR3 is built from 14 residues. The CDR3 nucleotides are TGCAGCGTGGAGAGGGACAGGGGGCAGGATGGCTACACCTTC. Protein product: CSVERDRGQDGYTF.

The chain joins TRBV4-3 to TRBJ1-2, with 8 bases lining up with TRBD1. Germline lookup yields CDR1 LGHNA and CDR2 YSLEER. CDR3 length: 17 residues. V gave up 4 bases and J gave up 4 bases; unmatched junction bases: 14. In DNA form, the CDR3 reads TGCGCCAGCAGCCCCGACCTGAACAGGGGGTATGGCTATGGCTACACCTTC. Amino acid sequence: CASSPDLNRGYGYGYTF.

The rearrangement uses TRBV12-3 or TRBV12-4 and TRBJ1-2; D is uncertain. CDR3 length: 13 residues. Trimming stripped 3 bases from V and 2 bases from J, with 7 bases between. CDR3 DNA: TGTGCCAGCAGTTTTACAGAAAACTATGGCTACACCTTC. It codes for CASSFTENYGYTF.

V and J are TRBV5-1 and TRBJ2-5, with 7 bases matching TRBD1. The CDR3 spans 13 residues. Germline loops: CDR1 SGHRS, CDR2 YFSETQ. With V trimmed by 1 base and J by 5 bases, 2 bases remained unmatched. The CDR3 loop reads CASSLNRGETQYF. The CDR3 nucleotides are TGCGCCAGCAGCTTGAACAGGGGCGAGACCCAGTACTTC.

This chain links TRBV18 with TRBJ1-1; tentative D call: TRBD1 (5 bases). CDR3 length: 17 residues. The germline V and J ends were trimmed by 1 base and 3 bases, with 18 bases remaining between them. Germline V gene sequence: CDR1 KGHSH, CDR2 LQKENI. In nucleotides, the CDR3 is TGTGCCAGCTCACCACAGGCGGGGAATCAGGGTTACACTGAAGCTTTCTTT. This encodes CASSPQAGNQGYTEAFF.

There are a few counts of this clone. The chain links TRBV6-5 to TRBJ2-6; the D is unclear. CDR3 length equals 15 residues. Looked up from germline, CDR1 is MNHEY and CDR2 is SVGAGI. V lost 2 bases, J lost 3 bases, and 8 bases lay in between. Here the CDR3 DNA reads TGTGCCAGCAGTTACGGTCTTAGTGGGGCCAACGTCCTGACTTTC. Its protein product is CASSYGLSGANVLTF.

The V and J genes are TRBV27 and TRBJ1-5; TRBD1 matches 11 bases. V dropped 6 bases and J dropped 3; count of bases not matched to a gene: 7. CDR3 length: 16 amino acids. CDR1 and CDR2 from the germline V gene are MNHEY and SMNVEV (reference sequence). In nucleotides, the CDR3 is TGTGCCAGCAGACCTAGGACAGGGGGCTTCAATCAGCCCCAGCATTTT. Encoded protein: CASRPRTGGFNQPQHF.